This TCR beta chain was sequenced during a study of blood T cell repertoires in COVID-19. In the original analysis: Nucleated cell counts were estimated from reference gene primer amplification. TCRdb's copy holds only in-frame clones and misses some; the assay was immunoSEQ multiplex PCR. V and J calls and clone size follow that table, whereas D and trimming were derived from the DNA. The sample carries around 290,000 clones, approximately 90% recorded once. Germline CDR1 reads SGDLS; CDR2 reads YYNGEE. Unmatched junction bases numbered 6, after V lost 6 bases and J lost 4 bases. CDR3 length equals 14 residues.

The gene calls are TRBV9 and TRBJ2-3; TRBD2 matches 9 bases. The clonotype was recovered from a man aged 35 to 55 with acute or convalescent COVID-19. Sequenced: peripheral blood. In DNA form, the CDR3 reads TGTGCCAGCACCCAGGGACTAGCTCCAGATACGCAGTATTTT. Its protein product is CASTQGLAPDTQYF.